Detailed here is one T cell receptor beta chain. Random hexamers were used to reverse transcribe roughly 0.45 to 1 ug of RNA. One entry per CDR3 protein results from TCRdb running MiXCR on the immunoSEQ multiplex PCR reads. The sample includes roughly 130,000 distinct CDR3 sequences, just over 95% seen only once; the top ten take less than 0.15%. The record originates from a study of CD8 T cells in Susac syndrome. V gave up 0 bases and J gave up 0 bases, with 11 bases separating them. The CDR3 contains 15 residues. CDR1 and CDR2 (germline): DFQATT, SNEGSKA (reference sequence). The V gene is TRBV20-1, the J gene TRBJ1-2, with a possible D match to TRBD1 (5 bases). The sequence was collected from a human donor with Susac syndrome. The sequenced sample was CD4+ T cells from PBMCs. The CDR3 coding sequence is TGCAGTGCTAGAGAGGCACAGGCGACTAACTATGGCTACACCTTC. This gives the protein CSAREAQATNYGYTF.